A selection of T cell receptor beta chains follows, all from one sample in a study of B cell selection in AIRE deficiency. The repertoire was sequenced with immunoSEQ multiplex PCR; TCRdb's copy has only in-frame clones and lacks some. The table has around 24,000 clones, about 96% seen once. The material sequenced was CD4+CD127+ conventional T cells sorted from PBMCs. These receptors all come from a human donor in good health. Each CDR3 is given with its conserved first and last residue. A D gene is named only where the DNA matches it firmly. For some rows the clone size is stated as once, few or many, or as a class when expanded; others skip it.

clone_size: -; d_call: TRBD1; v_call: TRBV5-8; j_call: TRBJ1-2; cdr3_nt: TGTGCCAGCAGCTTGGAATCACAGGGGATTCCCTATGGCTACACCTTC; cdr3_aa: CASSLESQGIPYGYTF
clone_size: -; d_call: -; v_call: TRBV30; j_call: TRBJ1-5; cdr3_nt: TGTGCCTCGGGTGGTATAGGTCAGCCCCAGCATTTT; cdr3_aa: CASGGIGQPQHF
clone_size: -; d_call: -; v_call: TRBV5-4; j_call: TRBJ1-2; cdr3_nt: TGTGCCAGCAGCTTGGAACAGGGTGTGGGTGATGGCTACACCTTC; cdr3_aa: CASSLEQGVGDGYTF
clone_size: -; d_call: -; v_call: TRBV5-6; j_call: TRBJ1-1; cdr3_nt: TGTGCCAGCAGCCGTCGGGCGGCGAACACTGAAGCTTTCTTT; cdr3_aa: CASSRRAANTEAFF
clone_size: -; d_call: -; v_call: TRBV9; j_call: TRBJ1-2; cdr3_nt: TGTGCCAGCAGCGTAGATCCTATACTCTCCTATGGCTACACCTTC; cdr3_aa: CASSVDPILSYGYTF
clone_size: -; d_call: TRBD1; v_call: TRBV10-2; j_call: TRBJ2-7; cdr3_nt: TGCGCCAGCAGTTTCCCGGACAGGGGAGGCGACGAGCAGTACTTC; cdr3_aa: CASSFPDRGGDEQYF
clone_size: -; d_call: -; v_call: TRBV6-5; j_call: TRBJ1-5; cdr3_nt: TGTGCCAGCAGCGGAGATAGGGGTCTGCAGCCCCAGCATTTT; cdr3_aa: CASSGDRGLQPQHF
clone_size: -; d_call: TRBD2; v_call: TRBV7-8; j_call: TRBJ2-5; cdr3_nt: TGTGCCAGCAGCTCCCCGCGTATCCTAGCGGGGGGAAGAGAGACCCAGTACTTC; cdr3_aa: CASSSPRILAGGRETQYF
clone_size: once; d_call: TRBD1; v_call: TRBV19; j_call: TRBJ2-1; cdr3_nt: TGTGCCAGTAGTACAGTACAGGGGCACAATGAGCAGTTCTTC; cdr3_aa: CASSTVQGHNEQFF
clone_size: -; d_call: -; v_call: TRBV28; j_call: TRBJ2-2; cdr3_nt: TGTGCCAGCAGAGCGGACAGTAACACCGGGGAGCTGTTTTTT; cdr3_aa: CASRADSNTGELFF
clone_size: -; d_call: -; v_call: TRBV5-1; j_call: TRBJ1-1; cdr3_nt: TGCGCCAGCAGCTCAGAAGGGAACACTGAAGCTTTCTTT; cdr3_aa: CASSSEGNTEAFF
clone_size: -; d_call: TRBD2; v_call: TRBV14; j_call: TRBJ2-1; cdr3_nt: TGTGCCAGCAGTTTCGGACTAGGGGCCTCTCGAGAGCAGTTCTTC; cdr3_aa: CASSFGLGASREQFF
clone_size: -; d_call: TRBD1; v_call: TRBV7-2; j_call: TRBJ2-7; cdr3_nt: TGTGCCAGCAGCTTACTACAGGGGTCCTACGAGCAGTACTTC; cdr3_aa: CASSLLQGSYEQYF
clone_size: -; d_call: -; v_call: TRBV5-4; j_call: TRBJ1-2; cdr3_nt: TGTGCCAGCAGCTTGGAGGGTTTAGCTAACTATGGCTACACCTTC; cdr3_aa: CASSLEGLANYGYTF
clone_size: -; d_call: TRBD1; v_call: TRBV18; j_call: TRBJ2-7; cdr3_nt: TGTGCCAGCTCACCACCGCTGGGGACAGGGGGCGTACGGCAGTACTTC; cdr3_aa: CASSPPLGTGGVRQYF
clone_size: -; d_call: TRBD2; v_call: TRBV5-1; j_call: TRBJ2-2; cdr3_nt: TGCGCCAGCAGCTTGGCCCGACTAGCGGGGGTCACCGGGGAGCTGTTTTTT; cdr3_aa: CASSLARLAGVTGELFF
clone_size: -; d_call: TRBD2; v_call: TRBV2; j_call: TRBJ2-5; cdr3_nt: TGTGCCAGCAACAGACGGGGTGACGGGGGGGCAGGAGAGACCCAGTACTTC; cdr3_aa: CASNRRGDGGAGETQYF
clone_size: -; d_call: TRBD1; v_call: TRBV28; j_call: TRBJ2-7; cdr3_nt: TGTGCCAGCAGTTTTTATAACAGGGGAAACGAGCAGTACTTC; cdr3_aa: CASSFYNRGNEQYF
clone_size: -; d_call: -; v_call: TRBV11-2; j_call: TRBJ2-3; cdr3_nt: TGTGCCAGCAGCGGAAAAAGCAGGGCGATCACAGATACGCAGTATTTT; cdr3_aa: CASSGKSRAITDTQYF
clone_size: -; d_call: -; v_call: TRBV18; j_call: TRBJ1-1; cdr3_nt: TGTGCCAGCTCACCGGGGGTACCTTACACTGAAGCTTTCTTT; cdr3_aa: CASSPGVPYTEAFF
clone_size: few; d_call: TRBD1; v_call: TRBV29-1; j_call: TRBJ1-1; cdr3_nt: TGCAGCGTTGTTAAGACAGGGACCTTGAACACTGAAGCTTTCTTT; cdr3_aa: CSVVKTGTLNTEAFF
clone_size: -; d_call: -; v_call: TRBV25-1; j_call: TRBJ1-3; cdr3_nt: TGTGCCAGCAGTGAACCGGGCCACGGAAACACCATGTATTTT; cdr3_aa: CASSEPGHGNTMYF
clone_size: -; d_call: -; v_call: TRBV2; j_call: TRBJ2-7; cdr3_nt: TGTGCCAGCAGTGAAGCGCAGGCACCCTTCTACCGGACACCCTCTATCTACGAGCAGTACTTC; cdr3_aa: CASSEAQAPFYRTPSIYEQYF
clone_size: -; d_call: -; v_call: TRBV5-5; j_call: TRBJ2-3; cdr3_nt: TGTGCCAGCAGCTTGGAGGGGGGAGATACGCAGTATTTT; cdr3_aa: CASSLEGGDTQYF
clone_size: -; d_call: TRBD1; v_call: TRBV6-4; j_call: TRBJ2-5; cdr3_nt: TGTGCCAGCAGCCCCCGGGACAGGGGCCAAGAGACCCAGTACTTC; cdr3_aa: CASSPRDRGQETQYF
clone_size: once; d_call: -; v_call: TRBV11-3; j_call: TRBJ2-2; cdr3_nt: TGTGCCAGCAGCTTAGGGACACACGGGGAGCTGTTTTTT; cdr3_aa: CASSLGTHGELFF
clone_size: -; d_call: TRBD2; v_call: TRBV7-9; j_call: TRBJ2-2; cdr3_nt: TGTGCCAGCAGCTTCAGCGGGGGGGCATCCGGGGAGCTGTTTTTT; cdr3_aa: CASSFSGGASGELFF
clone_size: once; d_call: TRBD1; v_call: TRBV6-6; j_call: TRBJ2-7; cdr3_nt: TGTGCCAGCAGTTACGGACAGGGAGGCTACGAGCAGTACTTC; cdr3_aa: CASSYGQGGYEQYF
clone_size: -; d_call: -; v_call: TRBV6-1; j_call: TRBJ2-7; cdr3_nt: TGTGCCAGCAGAAAGCACAGAAGTCAGTACTTC; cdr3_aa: CASRKHRSQYF
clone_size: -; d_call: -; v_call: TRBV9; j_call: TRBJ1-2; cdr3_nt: TGTGCCAGCAGCGTAGCCCCGGAGGGACACAGGATCTATGGCTACACCTTC; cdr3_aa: CASSVAPEGHRIYGYTF
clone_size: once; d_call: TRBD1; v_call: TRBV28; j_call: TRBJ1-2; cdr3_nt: TGTGCCAGCAGGGGACAGGATAGTATGGGTGGCTACACCTTC; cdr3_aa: CASRGQDSMGGYTF
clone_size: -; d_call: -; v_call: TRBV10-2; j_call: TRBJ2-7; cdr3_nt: TGCGCCAGCAGTGTACAGTTCTACGAGCAGTACTTC; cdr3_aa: CASSVQFYEQYF
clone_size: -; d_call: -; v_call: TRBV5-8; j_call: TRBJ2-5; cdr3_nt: TGTGCCAGCAGCTTGACGTACCAAGAGACCCAGTACTTC; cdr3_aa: CASSLTYQETQYF
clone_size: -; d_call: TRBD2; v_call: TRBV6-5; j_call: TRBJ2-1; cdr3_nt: TGTGCCAGCAGTTACTCAATTGGGACTAAGGAGCAGTTCTTC; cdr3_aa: CASSYSIGTKEQFF
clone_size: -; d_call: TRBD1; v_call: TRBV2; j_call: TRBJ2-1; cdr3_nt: TGTGCCAGCAGGGGACAGGGGGCCTACAATGAGCAGTTCTTC; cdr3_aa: CASRGQGAYNEQFF
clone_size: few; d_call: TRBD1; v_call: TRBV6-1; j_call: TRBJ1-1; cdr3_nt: TGTGCCAGCAGTGGTGGGGGCAGGGGGAGCACTGAAGCTTTCTTT; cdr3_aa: CASSGGGRGSTEAFF
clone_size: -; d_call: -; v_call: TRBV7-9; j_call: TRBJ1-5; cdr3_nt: TGTGCCAGCAGCTTGTCTGGTTTACTTAGCAATCAGCCCCAGCATTTT; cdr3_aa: CASSLSGLLSNQPQHF
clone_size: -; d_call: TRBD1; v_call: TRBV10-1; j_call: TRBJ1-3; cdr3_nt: TGCGCCAGCTCGACAGGGCGGTCTGGAAACACCATATATTTT; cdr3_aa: CASSTGRSGNTIYF
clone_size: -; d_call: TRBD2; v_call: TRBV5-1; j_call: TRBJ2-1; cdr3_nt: TGCGCCAGCAGCTGGACTAGCGGGGGGGCCAGTGAGCAGTTCTTC; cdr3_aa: CASSWTSGGASEQFF
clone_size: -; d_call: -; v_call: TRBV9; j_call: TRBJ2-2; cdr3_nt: TGTGCCAGCAGCCTGATGGGGGTTAACACCGGGGAGCTGTTTTTT; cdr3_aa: CASSLMGVNTGELFF
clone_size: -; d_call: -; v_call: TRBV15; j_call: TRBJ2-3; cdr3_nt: TGTGCCACCAGCAGAGATGGGCATTACACAGATACGCAGTATTTT; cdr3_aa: CATSRDGHYTDTQYF
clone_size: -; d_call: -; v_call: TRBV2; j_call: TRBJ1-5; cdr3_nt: TGTGCCGCTCGAAGGGGCAATCAGCCCCAGCATTTT; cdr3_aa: CAARRGNQPQHF
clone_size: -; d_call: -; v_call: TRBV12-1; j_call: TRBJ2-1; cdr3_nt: TGTGCCAGCAGCCAACTAGCGGGGGGGCCAAATGAGCAGTTCTTC; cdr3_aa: CASSQLAGGPNEQFF
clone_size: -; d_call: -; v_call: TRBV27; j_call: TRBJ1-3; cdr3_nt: TGTGCCAGCAGTGAACAGGGCCGAAACACCATATATTTT; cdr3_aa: CASSEQGRNTIYF
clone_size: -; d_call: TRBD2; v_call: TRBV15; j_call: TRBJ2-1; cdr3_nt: TGTGCCACCAGCAGAGATACGCGGGGGAACAATGAGCAGTTCTTC; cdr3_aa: CATSRDTRGNNEQFF
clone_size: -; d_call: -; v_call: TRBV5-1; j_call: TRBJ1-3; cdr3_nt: TGCGCCAGCAGCGCCGGGGGGATGGAAGGAAACACCATATATTTT; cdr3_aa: CASSAGGMEGNTIYF
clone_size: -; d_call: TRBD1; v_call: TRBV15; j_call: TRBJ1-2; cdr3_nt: TGTGCCACCAGCAGACCCGACAGGGAAGATGGCTACACCTTC; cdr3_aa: CATSRPDREDGYTF
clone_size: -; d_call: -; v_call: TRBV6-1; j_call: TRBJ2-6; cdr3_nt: TGTGCCGGCCAGGTGACAGGGGCCAACGTCCTGACTTTC; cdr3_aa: CAGQVTGANVLTF
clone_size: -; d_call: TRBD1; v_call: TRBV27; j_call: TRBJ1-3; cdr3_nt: TGTGCCAGCAGCCCGGGACAGGGAAGGTCTGGAAACACCATATATTTT; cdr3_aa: CASSPGQGRSGNTIYF